These T cell receptor beta chains were read from a single sample in a study of graft-versus-host responses after intestinal transplantation. Produced via immunoSEQ multiplex PCR; TCRdb's table is partial and in-frame only. This sample yields some 40,000 clones, of which around 90% are seen a single time; over 2% belongs to the top ten. The sequenced sample was PBMCs, obtained approximately 320 days after intestinal transplant. The receptor set was obtained from a human patient who received an intestinal transplant, so some T cells may come from the graft donor. Each CDR3 is given with its conserved first and last residue. A D gene is named only where the DNA matches it firmly.

D,J,V,DNA,CDR3
NA,TRBJ2-5,TRBV5-5,TGTGCCAGCAGCGTCCCGAAGGACGTGTACCAAGAGACCCAGTACTTC,CASSVPKDVYQETQYF
NA,TRBJ2-1,TRBV29-1,TGCAGCAAGTTTCATGCGGGTGAGCAGTTCTTC,CSKFHAGEQFF
NA,TRBJ1-6,TRBV6-5,TGTGCCAGCAGTTACGGGGGGCGGGGTTCACCCCTCCACTTT,CASSYGGRGSPLHF
TRBD2,TRBJ2-1,TRBV7-2,TGTGCCAGCAGCTTAGGGGAAGGACTAGTCAATAGCAATGAGCAGTTCTTC,CASSLGEGLVNSNEQFF
NA,TRBJ2-1,TRBV6-5,TGTGCCAGCAGTTACTCCCGGGCGGATGAGCAGTTCTTC,CASSYSRADEQFF
NA,TRBJ2-7,TRBV23-1,TGCGCCAGCAGTACCCGTTGGACAGTTGATTCCTACGAGCAGTACTTC,CASSTRWTVDSYEQYF
NA,TRBJ1-6,TRBV19,TGTGCCAGTCGACCTAACTCCTATAATTCACCCCTCCACTTT,CASRPNSYNSPLHF
NA,TRBJ2-7,TRBV28,TGTGCCAGCAGTTCCGGGCAGGGGGGGCTTTACGAGCAGTACTTC,CASSSGQGGLYEQYF
NA,TRBJ2-1,TRBV6-1,TGTGCCAGCAGTGACAGGGTTAGGTGGGTGCATGAGCAGTTCTTC,CASSDRVRWVHEQFF
NA,TRBJ2-5,TRBV19,TGTGCCAGTACTAAGACAGGCTACGGGACCCAGTACTTC,CASTKTGYGTQYF